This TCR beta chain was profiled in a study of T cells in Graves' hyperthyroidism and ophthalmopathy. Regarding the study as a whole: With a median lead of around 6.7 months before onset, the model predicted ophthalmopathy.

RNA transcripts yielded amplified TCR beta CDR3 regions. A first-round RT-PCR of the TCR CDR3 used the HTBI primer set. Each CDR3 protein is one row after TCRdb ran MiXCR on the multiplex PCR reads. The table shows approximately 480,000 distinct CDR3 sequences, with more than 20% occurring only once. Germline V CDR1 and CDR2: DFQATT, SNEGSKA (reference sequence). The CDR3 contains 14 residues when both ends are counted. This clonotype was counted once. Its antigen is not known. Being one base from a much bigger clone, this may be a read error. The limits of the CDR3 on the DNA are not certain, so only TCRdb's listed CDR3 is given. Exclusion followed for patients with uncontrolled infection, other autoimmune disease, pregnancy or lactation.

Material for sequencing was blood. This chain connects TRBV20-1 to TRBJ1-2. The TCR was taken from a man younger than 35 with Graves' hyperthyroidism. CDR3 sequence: CSAPTDPPNYGCTF.